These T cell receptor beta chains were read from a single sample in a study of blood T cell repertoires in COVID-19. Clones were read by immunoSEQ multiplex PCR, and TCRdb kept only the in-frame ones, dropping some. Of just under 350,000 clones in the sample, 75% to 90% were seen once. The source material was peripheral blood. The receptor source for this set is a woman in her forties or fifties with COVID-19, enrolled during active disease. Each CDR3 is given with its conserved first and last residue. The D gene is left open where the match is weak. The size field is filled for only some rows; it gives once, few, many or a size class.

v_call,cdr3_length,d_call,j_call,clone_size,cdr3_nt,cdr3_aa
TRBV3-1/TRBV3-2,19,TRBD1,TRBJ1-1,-,TGTGCCAGCAGCCAAGGCCTGTCCGGGACAGGGTTCATGAACACTGAAGCTTTCTTT,CASSQGLSGTGFMNTEAFF
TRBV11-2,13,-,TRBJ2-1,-,TGTGCCAGCAGCTTAGACAGTCTCAATGAGCAGTTCTTC,CASSLDSLNEQFF
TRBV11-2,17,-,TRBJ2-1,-,TGTGCCAGCAGCTTAGAGAGTGGTAGCTACTCCTACAATGAGCAGTTCTTC,CASSLESGSYSYNEQFF
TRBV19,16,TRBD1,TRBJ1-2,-,TGTGCCAGTAGTATATACCCCGGGACAGGTTACTATGGCTACACCTTC,CASSIYPGTGYYGYTF
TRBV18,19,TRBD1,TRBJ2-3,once,TGTGCCAGCTCAAACCGCCGGGACAGGGGGTTGACTAGCACAGATACGCAGTATTTT,CASSNRRDRGLTSTDTQYF
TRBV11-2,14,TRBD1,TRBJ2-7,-,TGTGCCAGCAGCTTAGACAGGGGGCTTTACGAGCAGTACTTC,CASSLDRGLYEQYF
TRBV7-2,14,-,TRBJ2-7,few,TGTGCCAGCAGAAAACAGGGTAGCTCCTACGAGCAGTACTTC,CASRKQGSSYEQYF
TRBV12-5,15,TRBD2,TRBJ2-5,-,TGTGCTAGTGGTTCGGGGGGAAAGGGCCAAGAGACCCAGTACTTC,CASGSGGKGQETQYF
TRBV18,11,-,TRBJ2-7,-,TGTGCCAGCTCACCCCAGTTGGAGCAGTACTTC,CASSPQLEQYF
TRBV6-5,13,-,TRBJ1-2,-,TGTGCCAGCAGTTACGCCGGACAGCAGGGCTACACCTTC,CASSYAGQQGYTF
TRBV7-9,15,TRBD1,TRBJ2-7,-,TGTGCCAGCAGCTCCCCCCCGGACAGGCGATACGAGCAGTACTTC,CASSSPPDRRYEQYF
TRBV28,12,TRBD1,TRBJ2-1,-,TGTGCCAGCAGTTCACGGGACAGGGCACGGTTCTTC,CASSSRDRARFF
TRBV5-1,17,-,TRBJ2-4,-,TGCGCCAGCAGCTTGGCTGATGGGATGGGGGGCAAAAACATTCAGTACTTC,CASSLADGMGGKNIQYF
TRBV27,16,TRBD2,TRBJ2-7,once,TGTGCCAGCAGTTCCCGACTAGCGGGACTAATCTACGAGCAGTACTTC,CASSSRLAGLIYEQYF
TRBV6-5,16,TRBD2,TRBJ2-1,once,TGTGCCAGCAGTTACTCCGGGCGGGGGGACTACAATGAGCAGTTCTTC,CASSYSGRGDYNEQFF
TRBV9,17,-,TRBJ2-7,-,TGTGCCAGCAGCGCCGGAGGTGGGGGACACGTCAGCTACGAGCAGTACTTC,CASSAGGGGHVSYEQYF
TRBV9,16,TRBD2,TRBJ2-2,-,TGTGCCAGCAGCGTCTCGAGCGGGAGAGGGGTCGGGGAGCTGTTTTTT,CASSVSSGRGVGELFF
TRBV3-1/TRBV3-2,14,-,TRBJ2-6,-,TGTGCCAGCACCGAGAGCTCTGGGGCCAACGTCCTGACTTTC,CASTESSGANVLTF
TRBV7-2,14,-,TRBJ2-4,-,TGTGCCAGCAGCTTAGCGGTACAGGGAAACATTCAGTACTTC,CASSLAVQGNIQYF
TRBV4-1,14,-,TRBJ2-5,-,TGCGCCAGCAGCCCGCCGGGAAGGCAAGAGACCCAGTACTTC,CASSPPGRQETQYF
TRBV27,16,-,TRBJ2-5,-,TGTGCCAGCAGTTTGCCACAGAGCCTGTACCAAGAGACCCAGTACTTC,CASSLPQSLYQETQYF
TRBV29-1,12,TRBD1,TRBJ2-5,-,TGCAGCGTGGGACAGGTGGGGCGAGGCCAGTACTTC,CSVGQVGRGQYF
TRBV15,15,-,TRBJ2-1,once,TGTGCCACCAGCAGAGATCTAGGCAGAGCCAATGAGCAGTTCTTC,CATSRDLGRANEQFF
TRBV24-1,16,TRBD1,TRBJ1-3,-,TGTGCCACCAGTGATTGGGAACAGGGGGGCCGAAACACCATATATTTT,CATSDWEQGGRNTIYF
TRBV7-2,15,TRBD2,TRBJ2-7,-,TGTGCCAGCAGCTCCCAGTCAGCGGGAGCGATCGAGCAGTACTTC,CASSSQSAGAIEQYF
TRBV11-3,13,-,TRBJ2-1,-,TGTGCCAGCAGCCTCAAGACGAGCGATGAGCAGTTCTTC,CASSLKTSDEQFF
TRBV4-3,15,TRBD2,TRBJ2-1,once,TGCGCCAGCAGCCAAGGACTAGCGGGTTACAATGAGCAGTTCTTC,CASSQGLAGYNEQFF
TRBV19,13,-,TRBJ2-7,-,TGTGCCAGTAGTATCGAGCTCTCCTACGAGCAGTACTTC,CASSIELSYEQYF
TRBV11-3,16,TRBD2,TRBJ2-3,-,TGTGCCAGCAGCTTAGAAGGTAGCGGGACGGGGGATACGCAGTATTTT,CASSLEGSGTGDTQYF
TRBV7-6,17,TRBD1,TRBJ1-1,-,TGTGCCAGCAGCTTAGTTTTCGGACAGGGGGCTGACACTGAAGCTTTCTTT,CASSLVFGQGADTEAFF
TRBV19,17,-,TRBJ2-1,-,TGTGCCAGTAGTATGATTGGGGGGCGCGGGACAGACAATGAGCAGTTCTTC,CASSMIGGRGTDNEQFF
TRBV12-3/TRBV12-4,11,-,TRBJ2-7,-,TGTGCCAGCTGGGTTAGAGGGGAGCAGTACTTC,CASWVRGEQYF
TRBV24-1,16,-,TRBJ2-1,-,TGTGCCACCAGTGATCCTTGGGGGGGCAGCGGAAATGAGCAGTTCTTC,CATSDPWGGSGNEQFF
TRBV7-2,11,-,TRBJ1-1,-,TGTGCCAGCAGCATCGACACTGAAGCTTTCTTT,CASSIDTEAFF
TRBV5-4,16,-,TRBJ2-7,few,TGTGCCAGCAGCCTGGGAGGAGGGGGCGCCCTCTACGAGCAGTACTTC,CASSLGGGGALYEQYF
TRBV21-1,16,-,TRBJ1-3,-,TGTGCCAGCAGCAAACGGGTCGGGGGGTTCGGAAACACCATATATTTT,CASSKRVGGFGNTIYF
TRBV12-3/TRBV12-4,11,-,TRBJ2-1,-,TGTGCCAGCAGCCCTGGGACAGAGCAGTTCTTC,CASSPGTEQFF
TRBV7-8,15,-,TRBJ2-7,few,TGTGCCAGCAGCTTTCGTGCCCACACTACCTACGAGCAGTACTTC,CASSFRAHTTYEQYF
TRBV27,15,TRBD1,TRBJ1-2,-,TGTGCCAGCAGTTTAGCCGGGACAGGGGGCTATGGCTACACCTTC,CASSLAGTGGYGYTF
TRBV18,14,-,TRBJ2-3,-,TGTGCCAGCTCACTAACTGCAGGGGTAGATACGCAGTATTTT,CASSLTAGVDTQYF
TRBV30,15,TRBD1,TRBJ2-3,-,TGTGCCTGCGCGCGACAGGGTACTAGCACAGATACGCAGTATTTT,CACARQGTSTDTQYF
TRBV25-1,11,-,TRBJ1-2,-,TGTGCCAGCAGTGAACAGGGTGGCTACACCTTC,CASSEQGGYTF
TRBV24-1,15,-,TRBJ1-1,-,TGTGCCACCAGTGACGCCGTTGGGGCCACTACTGAAGCTTTCTTT,CATSDAVGATTEAFF
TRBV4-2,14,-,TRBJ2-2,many,TGTGCCAGCAGCCAAAGGACTTACACCGGGGAGCTGTTTTTT,CASSQRTYTGELFF
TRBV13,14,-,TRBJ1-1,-,TGTGCCAGCAGCTTATATTCGAGGGACACTGAAGCTTTCTTT,CASSLYSRDTEAFF
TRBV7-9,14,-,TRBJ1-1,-,TGTGCCAGCAGCCCCGGGGAGGGATTTGCTGAAGCTTTCTTT,CASSPGEGFAEAFF
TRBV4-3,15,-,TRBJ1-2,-,TGCGCCAGCAGCCAAGATCCTAGTGGAGTCTATGGCTACACCTTC,CASSQDPSGVYGYTF
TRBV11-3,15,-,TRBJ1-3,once,TGTGCCAGCAGCCCGCAGACAGCCGCGGGAAACACCATATATTTT,CASSPQTAAGNTIYF
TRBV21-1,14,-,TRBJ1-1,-,TGTGCCAGCAGCCCCCGCCATGGGGCCACTGAAGCTTTCTTT,CASSPRHGATEAFF
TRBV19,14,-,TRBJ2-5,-,TGTGCCAGTAGTGCCCCTAAACAGCAAGAGACCCAGTACTTC,CASSAPKQQETQYF
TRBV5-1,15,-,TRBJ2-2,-,TGCGCCAGCAGCTTTACTAGCTCGGGTGGCGGGGAGCTGTTTTTT,CASSFTSSGGGELFF
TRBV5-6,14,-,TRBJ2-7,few,TGTGCCAGCAGCTTGGTGACTCTTAGTGACGAGCAGTACTTC,CASSLVTLSDEQYF
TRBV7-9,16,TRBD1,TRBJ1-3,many,TGTGCCAGCAGCTCGGTCCAGGGGGTGACTGGAAACACCATATATTTT,CASSSVQGVTGNTIYF